The present entry profiles one T cell receptor (beta chain) with its context. This entry belongs to a study of patients and donors after allogeneic stem cell transplantation. TCRdb re-analysed the RT-PCR reads in MiXCR, keeping a single row per CDR3 protein. This table holds over 200,000 distinct CDR3 sequences, roughly 38% found once. J gave up 8 bases and V 2 bases, and 10 bases lay outside the gene matches. There are 18 residues in the CDR3. Germline V CDR1 and CDR2: ENHRY, SYGVKD. V is TRBV10-3 and J is TRBJ2-2, with TRBD2 matching 14 bases. Sequencing input: blood, either unsorted or a sorted T cell fraction (not recorded which). This TCR derives from a human donor who was either an allogeneic HSCT recipient or a stem cell or donor lymphocyte infusion donor (not recorded which). It is not recorded whose cells these are; they may come from a transplant donor. The CDR3: CAISEPRLAGGPGGELFF. The CDR3 bases are TGTGCCATCAGTGAGCCCAGACTAGCGGGGGGGCCTGGAGGGGAGCTGTTTTTT.